The rows below give T cell receptor beta chains drawn from one sample of a study of a mutant IDH1 vaccine in newly diagnosed glioma. Profiling relied on immunoSEQ multiplex PCR, and the TCRdb table lists in-frame clones only, not all of them. Of tens of thousands of clones in the sample, 80% are singletons; the top ten hold 5.5% to 7%. No antigen is known for these receptors. The sequencing used PBMCs, collected from a glioma patient whose treatment included an IDH1 peptide vaccine. Receptors were obtained from a man aged 50 to 60 with glioma. The CDR3 runs from the conserved cysteine through the conserved F or W. The D gene is left open where the match is weak. The listing skips clone size in some rows; elsewhere it reads once, few, many or a size class.

clone size	D gene	V gene	J gene	CDR3 DNA	CDR3 protein
few	-	TRBV30	TRBJ1-1	TGTGCCTGGAGTGCCCTGGCCTCCCGGGTGGCCTTCTTT	CAWSALASRVAFF
-	TRBD2	TRBV5-1	TRBJ2-3	TGCGCCAGCACTAGCGGACGCACAGATACGCAGTATTTT	CASTSGRTDTQYF
-	-	TRBV2	TRBJ1-1	TGTGCCAGCCGGGCCGTCGGGACTGAAGCTTTCTTT	CASRAVGTEAFF
once	-	TRBV7-9	TRBJ1-2	TGTGCCAGCAGTACCTTTGGGGGAAGTGATGGCTACACCTTC	CASSTFGGSDGYTF
-	-	TRBV15	TRBJ1-2	TGTGCCACCAGCAGAGATGCGGGGGGCACCTATGGCTACACCTTC	CATSRDAGGTYGYTF
once	-	TRBV18	TRBJ2-5	TGTGCCAGCTCACCAGGGGGAGAGACCCAGTACTTC	CASSPGGETQYF
-	-	TRBV6-6	TRBJ1-3	TGTGCCAGCAGTTCCCCCGACAGACGCTCTGGAAACACCATATATTTT	CASSSPDRRSGNTIYF
-	TRBD2	TRBV10-1	TRBJ2-3	TGCGCCAGCATCCATAGACTAGCGGGGGGGCGGAGGGGCACAGATACGCAGTATTTT	CASIHRLAGGRRGTDTQYF
-	TRBD1	TRBV10-3	TRBJ1-2	TGTGCCACAGGGACAGGCGAGGTCGATGGCTACACCTTC	CATGTGEVDGYTF
-	-	TRBV30	TRBJ2-7	TGTGCCTGGAGTCGGGAGGAGCAGTACTTC	CAWSREEQYF
-	-	TRBV5-5	TRBJ2-5	TGTGCCAGCAGCTTGGGGCCGAGTATAGGCGTGGGTTGGGGCCAGTACTTC	CASSLGPSIGVGWGQYF
few	-	TRBV6-1	TRBJ2-2	TGTGCCAGCATCGCCGGGGAGCTGTTTTTT	CASIAGELFF
-	TRBD1	TRBV30	TRBJ1-2	TGTGCCTGGACAGGGGGCTTTTATGGCTACACCTTC	CAWTGGFYGYTF
-	-	TRBV5-6	TRBJ2-5	TGTGCCAGCAGCTTGGTAGGTCGGTGGGAGACCCAGTACTTC	CASSLVGRWETQYF
-	TRBD2	TRBV18	TRBJ2-7	TGTGCCAGCTCACCACGGGTCCTAGCGGGGGACCACTACGAGCAGTACTTC	CASSPRVLAGDHYEQYF
-	-	TRBV5-6	TRBJ2-3	TGTGCCAGCAGCCAAACGCTGCCTGGCCGCACAGATACGCAGTATTTT	CASSQTLPGRTDTQYF
-	TRBD1	TRBV5-6	TRBJ1-3	TGTGCCAGCAGCTCTACAGGGGTAGTAAACACCATATATTTT	CASSSTGVVNTIYF
-	TRBD1	TRBV7-9	TRBJ2-1	TGTGCCAGCAACCCGGGACAGGGAAATGAGCAGTTCTTC	CASNPGQGNEQFF